This TCR beta chain was captured in a study of blood T cell repertoires in COVID-19. Across the whole study: Samples representing acute and convalescent COVID-19 were sourced from the United States, Italy and Spain. Nucleic acid was either cDNA or gDNA, and it came from T cells, B-cell-depleted T cells, or PBMCs.

This clone was counted a few times. The CDR3 sequence is 14 residues long. Germline CDR1 and CDR2: KGHSH and LQKENI. Trimming removed 0 bases at V and 7 bases at J, with 13 bases between. Assay used: immunoSEQ multiplex PCR; TCRdb lists only in-frame clones, some missing. Of some 97,000 clones in the sample, almost 80% were seen once. This rearrangement joins TRBV18 to TRBJ2-7; D perhaps matches TRBD2 (6 bases). The sample comprised peripheral blood. The TCR originated in a man aged 70 or older with active or convalescent COVID-19. CDR3 amino acids: CASSPPRGVEEQYF. In DNA, the CDR3 is TGTGCCAGCTCACCACCTCGCGGGGTGGAAGAGCAGTACTTC. The whole variable domain, remainder taken from reference TRBV18 and TRBJ2-7, is NAGVMQNPRHLVRRRGQEARLRCSPMKGHSHVYWYRQLPEEGLKFMVYLQKENIIDESGMPKERFSAEFPKEGPSILRIQQVVRGDSAAYFCASSPPRGVEEQYFGPGTRLTVT.